This T cell receptor (beta chain) was identified in a study of blood T cell repertoires in COVID-19. Study summary: Donors in the United States, Italy and Spain gave samples during acute or convalescent COVID-19.

This CDR3 has 15 amino acids. CDR1 is KGHSH, CDR2 LQKENI, per germline. Trimming took 0 bases from V and 5 from J, leaving 11 bases between them. The authors' processing: For nucleated cells, counts were estimated from reference gene primer amplification. Repertoires were generated with immunoSEQ multiplex PCR, while TCRdb's copy carries only in-frame clones and drops some. Clone size and the V and J calls come from that table; the DNA yielded D and trimming. The top ten clones hold around 5.8% of a sample with around 200,000 clones, 60% to 85% of them seen once. The sequence came from a woman in her sixties or seventies with acute or convalescent COVID-19. The rearrangement joins TRBV18 to TRBJ2-4; D might be TRBD1 (5 bases). Input material: peripheral blood. Written as DNA, the CDR3 is TGTGCCAGCTCACCACCTAGCCAGGGCGAAAACATTCAGTACTTC. This codes for CASSPPSQGENIQYF.